The 25 T cell receptor beta chains below all came from one sample that was sequenced in a study of regulatory T cells in long-lasting Graves disease. Time point reported: newly diagnosed GD, antithyroid drugs for less than 3 months. PBMC RNA was the source of the TCR library. Assembly of TCR beta libraries relied on iRepertoire HTBI primers together with Arm-PCR of CDR3 regions. MiXCR, applied by TCRdb to the multiplex PCR reads, yields one record per CDR3 protein. The sample lists roughly 500,000 distinct CDR3 sequences; about 14% were seen once. The same specimen was also included in a second study, on T cells in Graves' hyperthyroidism and ophthalmopathy.

The sample consisted of peripheral blood mononuclear cells (PBMCs), taken at new diagnosis, from a patient treated with antithyroid drugs. The receptors originated from a man younger than 40 with Graves disease.

This clonotype was counted only a few times. V is TRBV19 and J is TRBJ2-3, with 7 bases identical to TRBD2. J was trimmed by 0 bases and V by 5 bases; bases with no gene match: 11. The CDR3 loop spans 17 amino acids. Germline V CDR1 and CDR2: LNHDA, SQIVND (reference sequence). CDR3 residues: CASSVGPSGASTDTQYF. CDR3 sequence (DNA): TGTGCCAGTAGTGTGGGCCCTAGCGGAGCGAGCACAGATACGCAGTATTTT. The full variable domain, its missing parts supplied by reference TRBV19 and TRBJ2-3, is DGGITQSPKYLFRKEGQNVTLSCEQNLNHDAMYWYRQDPGQGLRLIYYSQIVNDFQKGDIAEGYSVSREKKESFPLTVTSAQKNPTAFYLCASSVGPSGASTDTQYFGPGTRLTVL.

This clonotype was detected ten times or more. The V gene is TRBV7-2, the J gene TRBJ2-3; D ambiguous. The CDR3 runs 16 residues. Germline CDR1 is SGHTA and CDR2 is FQGNSA. Deletions cut 2 bases from V and 5 bases from J, with 17 bases between. CDR3 in amino acids: CASSLRSLRVLDTQYF. The CDR3 coding sequence is TGTGCCAGCAGCTTAAGGTCGTTAAGGGTTTTAGATACGCAGTATTTT.

Comments on this clonotype: One junction end disagrees with the germline gene, perhaps due to a read error. The chain carries TRBV28 and TRBJ2-2; TRBD1 agrees at 8 bases. Germline assignment: CDR1 MDHEN and CDR2 SYDVKM. The CDR3 length is 14 residues. CDR3 region: CTSRAGGNTGELFF. DNA of the CDR3: TGTACCAGCAGAGCAGGGGGCAACACCGGGGAGCTGTTTTTT.

This clonotype was counted a few times. This chain links TRBV7-8 with TRBJ2-1; D ambiguous. Germline CDR1 reads SGHVS; CDR2 reads FQNEAQ. Trimming removed 2 bases at V and 2 bases at J, with 13 bases between. CDR3 length: 16 amino acids. The CDR3 region has the DNA TGTGCCAGCAGCTTATTAGCAGGACGTGCCTACAATGAGCAGTTCTTC. Its protein product is CASSLLAGRAYNEQFF.

The sample holds many counts of this clonotype. V and J are TRBV7-9 and TRBJ2-3; 10 nucleotides agree with TRBD2. The length of the CDR3 is 17 residues. Germline V gene lookup returns CDR1 SEHNR and CDR2 FQNEAQ (reference sequence). The V segment lost 4 bases and the J segment 2 bases; nucleotides outside the gene matches: 9. The chain's CDR3 is CASSSGAGLADTDTQYF. CDR3 DNA: TGTGCCAGCAGCTCCGGGGCAGGACTAGCGGACACAGATACGCAGTATTTT. Filled out from reference TRBV7-9 and TRBJ2-3, the complete variable domain reads DTGVSQNPRHKITKRGQNVTFRCDPISEHNRLYWYRQTLGQGPEFLTYFQNEAQLEKSRLLSDRFSAERPKGSFSTLEIQRTEQGDSAMYLCASSSGAGLADTDTQYFGPGTRLTVL.

The chain uses TRBV10-3 and TRBJ2-3, with D possibly TRBD2 on 5 matching bases. Trimming cost V 7 bases and J 2 bases, with 13 bases left between them. Germline-derived CDR1 and CDR2 are ENHRY and SYGVKD. CDR3 length: 14 amino acids. CDR3 loop: CAITPSGVTDTQYF. The CDR3 nucleotides read TGTGCCATCACCCCCAGCGGAGTCACAGATACGCAGTATTTT.

This clonotype was counted only a few times. CDR3 sequence: CSARDPGGSSYNEQFF. The CDR3 nucleotides are TGCAGTGCTAGAGATCCTGGCGGGAGCTCCTACAATGAGCAGTTCTTC. V gene TRBV20-1 combines with J gene TRBJ2-1; 7 bases map to TRBD2. Trimming removed 0 bases from V and 0 bases from J; junction bases left unmatched: 5. The germline CDR1 and CDR2 sequences are DFQATT and SNEGSKA (reference sequence). The CDR3 totals 16 residues.

This sequence joins TRBV9 and TRBJ2-1, with unresolved D. V was clipped by 0 bases and J by 5 bases, with 6 bases between them. This CDR3 has 13 amino acids. CDR1 and CDR2 from the germline V gene are SGDLS and YYNGEE. DNA for the CDR3: TGTGCCAGCAGCGTAGATGAAAACAATGAGCAGTTCTTC. Encoded protein: CASSVDENNEQFF.

This clonotype was seen ten or more times. The chain recombines TRBV2 with TRBJ2-7; D gene unclear. This CDR3 comprises 13 residues. Trimming pared 2 bases from V and 1 base from J, leaving 6 bases between. CDR1 is SNHLY and CDR2 is FYNNEI in the germline V gene. CDR3 bases: TGTGCCAGCAGTGAATATGGTTCCTACGAGCAGTACTTC. It is translated as CASSEYGSYEQYF.

The CDR3 sequence: CASSAGSGRANEQFF. CDR3 nucleotide sequence: TGTGCCAGCAGTGCTGGTAGCGGGAGGGCCAATGAGCAGTTCTTC. V usage is TRBV25-1 and J usage is TRBJ2-1; 11 nucleotides match TRBD2. The CDR3 runs 15 residues. Germline values: CDR1 MGHDK, CDR2 SYGVNS. V lost 4 bases to trimming and J lost 6 bases; unmatched junction nucleotides: 5.

This clonotype has at least ten counts. The genes are TRBV2 and TRBJ2-7; 7 nucleotides line up with TRBD1. This CDR3 has 15 residues. After removal of 1 base from V and 0 bases from J, the junction contained 3 bases not matched to a gene. Germline assignment: CDR1 SNHLY and CDR2 FYNNEI. The CDR3 protein is CASSEDGQVSYEQYF. CDR3 sequence (DNA): TGTGCCAGCAGTGAAGACGGACAGGTCTCCTACGAGCAGTACTTC. The full variable domain, with the rest looked up from reference TRBV2 and TRBJ2-7, is EPEVTQTPSHQVTQMGQEVILRCVPISNHLYFYWYRQILGQKVEFLVSFYNNEISEKSEIFDDQFSVERPDGSNFTLKIRSTKLEDSAMYFCASSEDGQVSYEQYFGPGTRLTVT.

Details on this clonotype: Since a much larger clone is just one base distant, this may be a read error. Since no conserved phenylalanine or tryptophan closes the CDR3, a read error is the likely cause. For the CDR3, the DNA is TGCAGTGCTAGCACGGGACAGCACGGTGAAGCTTTCCTT. It is translated as CSASTGQHGEAFL. This chain links TRBV20-1 with TRBJ1-1; TRBD1 aligns across 7 bases. After removal of 3 bases from V and 7 bases from J, the junction contained 8 bases not matched to a gene. This CDR3 spans 13 amino acids. Germline V gene data show CDR1 as DFQATT and CDR2 as SNEGSKA (reference sequence).

Ten or more counts support this clonotype. The J gene is TRBJ1-4, the V gene TRBV30; tentative D call: TRBD1 (5 bases). V lost 4 bases to trimming and J lost 8 bases, with 14 bases between them. CDR1 GTSNPN and CDR2 SVGIG come from the germline V gene (reference sequence). The CDR3 is made up of 13 amino acids. CDR3 sequence reads: CAWNPGLEEKLFF. The CDR3 DNA follows: TGTGCCTGGAATCCGGGACTGGAGGAAAAACTGTTTTTT.

This clonotype has a handful of counts. The rearrangement uses TRBV24-1 and TRBJ2-1; TRBD2 is a possible D gene (6 bases). Looked up from germline, CDR1 is KGHDR and CDR2 is SFDVKD. V dropped 4 bases and J dropped 9 bases, with 12 bases sitting between them. The CDR3 covers 13 residues. The CDR3 reads CATSEHQGGEQFF. As DNA, the CDR3 is TGTGCCACCAGTGAACACCAGGGAGGTGAGCAGTTCTTC.

The chain combines TRBV15 with TRBJ1-4; 10 nucleotides match TRBD1. Germline V gene data show CDR1 as LNHNV and CDR2 as YYDKDF (reference sequence). This CDR3 is built from 16 residues. Losses at the gene ends were 0 bases for V and 6 bases for J; bases not matched to a gene: 4. The CDR3 region has the DNA TGTGCCACCAGCAGAGATCGGGGACAGGGGCATGAAAAACTGTTTTTT. It specifies CATSRDRGQGHEKLFF.

This clonotype has at least ten counts. The chain recombines TRBV19 with TRBJ2-2, with D tentatively TRBD2 (6 bases). The V gene lost 4 bases and the J gene lost 6 bases, with 27 bases spanning the gap. The germline CDR1 and CDR2 sequences are LNHDA and SQIVND (reference sequence). The CDR3 has 19 residues. The CDR3 loop reads CASSTEVVGLAYWAGELFF. CDR3 nucleotides: TGTGCCAGTAGTACGGAGGTAGTTGGCCTAGCGTATTGGGCCGGGGAGCTGTTTTTT. Based on the CDR3 plus reference TRBV19 and TRBJ2-2, the full variable domain is DGGITQSPKYLFRKEGQNVTLSCEQNLNHDAMYWYRQDPGQGLRLIYYSQIVNDFQKGDIAEGYSVSREKKESFPLTVTSAQKNPTAFYLCASSTEVVGLAYWAGELFFGEGSRLTVL.

The V and J genes are TRBV7-9 and TRBJ1-2, with TRBD1 matching 7 bases. Germline V CDR1 and CDR2: SEHNR, FQNEAQ (reference sequence). After removal of 5 bases from V and 5 bases from J, the junction contained 5 bases not matched to a gene. This CDR3 has 13 amino acids. The CDR3 sequence: CASSPQGLYGYTF. The CDR3 bases are TGTGCCAGCAGCCCACAGGGGCTGTATGGCTACACCTTC.

The chain joins TRBV20-1 to TRBJ2-4, with 14 positions matching TRBD2. In germline, CDR1 is DFQATT, CDR2 SNEGSKA (reference sequence). V was clipped by 6 bases and J by 7 bases; unmatched bases: 11. The CDR3 spans 16 residues. CDR3 coding DNA: TGCAGTGCCTTCCCCGGACTAGCGGGGGGTGGGAACATTCAGTACTTC. This translates into CSAFPGLAGGGNIQYF.

This clonotype was recorded many times. The chain carries TRBV6-1 and TRBJ2-1; tentatively, D is TRBD1 (5 bases). The germline CDR1 and CDR2 sequences are MNHNS and SASEGT. Trimming pared 11 bases from V and 4 bases from J, leaving 9 bases between. This CDR3 region has 11 residues. The CDR3 protein is CAGALYNEQFF. DNA for the CDR3: TGTGCCGGGGCCCTTTACAATGAGCAGTTCTTC.

Ten or more counts support this clonotype. The chain links TRBV11-2 to TRBJ2-5; the D gene is possibly TRBD2 (6 bases). V was trimmed by 7 bases and J by 4 bases, leaving 28 bases between them. The CDR3 is 18 amino acids. CDR1 is SGHAT and CDR2 is FQNNGV in the germline V gene. CDR3 DNA sequence: TGTGCCAGCATCGGCGAAGCGGGCAAACTGCGGGGTGGAGAGACCCAGTACTTC. Translating it yields CASIGEAGKLRGGETQYF. The full variable domain, with the rest looked up from reference TRBV11-2 and TRBJ2-5, is EAGVAQSPRYKIIEKRQSVAFWCNPISGHATLYWYQQILGQGPKLLIQFQNNGVVDDSQLPKDRFSAERLKGVDSTLKIQPAKLEDSAVYLCASIGEAGKLRGGETQYFGPGTRLLVL.

This clonotype has ten or more counts. The rearrangement links TRBV29-1 to TRBJ1-3; no clear D gene. Trimming cost V 7 bases and J 4 bases, with 14 bases left between them. The CDR3 contains 13 residues. Germline V gives CDR1 SQVTM, CDR2 ANQGSEA. CDR3 bases: TGCAGCGGATGGGAGTTCGAGGGAAACACCATATATTTT. Amino acid sequence: CSGWEFEGNTIYF.

In its sample, this clonotype was seen many times. J is TRBJ1-2 and V is TRBV15, with D uncertain. Germline assignment: CDR1 LNHNV and CDR2 YYDKDF (reference sequence). This CDR3 region has 15 residues. V was trimmed by 9 bases and J by 0 bases, leaving 17 bases between them. This CDR3 reads CATGSTGSANYGYTF. The CDR3 nucleotides are TGTGCCACTGGCTCGACGGGCTCAGCTAACTATGGCTACACCTTC.

J is TRBJ2-3 and V is TRBV11-2; 16 bases are shared with TRBD2. J gave up 3 bases and V 6 bases, and 9 bases lay outside the gene matches. The CDR3 loop spans 18 amino acids. Per germline, CDR1 SGHAT and CDR2 FQNNGV. The chain's CDR3 is CASSSFGTSGRATDTQYF. CDR3 nucleotide sequence: TGTGCCAGCAGTAGCTTCGGGACTAGCGGGAGGGCAACAGATACGCAGTATTTT.

This clonotype was observed a single time. The chain is built from TRBV6-5 and TRBJ2-1; 10 bases map to TRBD1. From germline, CDR1 is MNHEY and CDR2 SVGAGI. The CDR3 loop spans 18 amino acids. Trimming cost V 4 bases and J 6 bases; bases outside gene matches: 15. The CDR3 loop reads CASSSSVSGDRGRNEQFF. DNA for the CDR3: TGTGCCAGCAGTTCCTCAGTATCAGGGGACAGGGGACGCAATGAGCAGTTCTTC.

This clonotype showed up just a few times. This chain joins TRBV27 and TRBJ2-7; D may be TRBD1 or TRBD2 (5 bases each). V was cut by 5 bases and J by 3 bases, with 20 bases left in between. The CDR3 covers 16 residues. Looked up from germline, CDR1 is MNHEY and CDR2 is SMNVEV (reference sequence). The CDR3 sequence is CASSTLGKGPNYEQYF. CDR3 in DNA: TGTGCCAGCAGTACCCTCGGGAAGGGGCCTAACTACGAGCAGTACTTC.